This entry features one T cell receptor beta chain sequence. Clones were read by immunoSEQ multiplex PCR, and TCRdb kept only the in-frame ones, dropping some. The data show fewer than 80,000 clones, roughly 90% seen once. These data are taken from a study of blood T cell repertoires in COVID-19. About the study: PBMCs, B-cell-depleted T cells, or T cells provided the cDNA or gDNA that made up the material.

V gave up 2 bases and J gave up 3 bases, with 12 bases separating them. CDR3 size: 15 residues. Germline V gene sequence: CDR1 SGHRS, CDR2 YFSETQ. The rearrangement links TRBV5-1 to TRBJ1-3; no firm D call. The clonotype was recovered from a man aged 80 or over with COVID-19, enrolled during active disease. The sample taken for sequencing was peripheral blood. The CDR3 reads CASSFGDGVGNTIYF. DNA for the CDR3: TGCGCCAGCAGCTTCGGGGATGGCGTTGGAAACACCATATATTTT. Full variable domain (rest looked up from reference TRBV5-1 and TRBJ1-3): KAGVTQTPRYLIKTRGQQVTLSCSPISGHRSVSWYQQTPGQGLQFLFEYFSETQRNKGNFPGRFSGRQFSNSRSEMNVSTLELGDSALYLCASSFGDGVGNTIYFGEGSWLTVV.